These 6 T cell receptor beta chains share one sample of origin, sequenced in a study of CD8 T cells in ankylosing spondylitis. Study findings and constraints: Ankylosing spondylitis blood appeared to be characterized by a TCR beta motif of roughly eight highly homologous variants.

Antigens of these TCRs are unknown. MiXCR was run by TCRdb on the 5' RACE reads, yielding one entry per CDR3 protein. In the table there are about 500,000 distinct CDR3 sequences, roughly 13% of which are singletons. Sequenced: blood, either unsorted or a sorted T cell fraction (not recorded which). Receptors were obtained from a male donor with ankylosing spondylitis.

In its sample, this clonotype was seen a few times. J is TRBJ2-5 and V is TRBV5-1; TRBD2 agrees at 7 bases. Germline CDR1 SGHRS, CDR2 YFSETQ. With V trimmed by 1 base and J by 4 bases, 10 bases remained unmatched. The CDR3 totals 16 residues. The CDR3 DNA is TGCGCCAGCAGCTTGCGCGGGAGTGGTCCGTTAGAGACCCAGTACTTC. Translation gives CASSLRGSGPLETQYF.

This clonotype was counted ten times or more. This chain uses TRBV7-9 with TRBJ2-2; no definite D call. The CDR3 spans 14 residues. With 2 bases removed from V and 7 bases from J, the gap between germline ends came to 11 bases. The V gene's germline CDR1 is SEHNR and CDR2 FQNEAQ (reference sequence). The CDR3 loop reads CASSLMSVSGELFF. The CDR3 bases are TGTGCCAGCAGCTTAATGAGTGTCAGCGGGGAGCTGTTTTTT.

A few counts support this clonotype. CDR3 in amino acids: CRQPGNQPQHF. The CDR3 DNA is TGCAGGCAGCCAGGGAATCAGCCCCAGCATTTT. This rearrangement joins TRBV20-1 to TRBJ1-5; D is perhaps TRBD1 (5 bases). Germline V CDR1 and CDR2: DFQATT, SNEGSKA (reference sequence). The CDR3 is 11 amino acids.

The chain joins TRBV19 to TRBJ2-7; D unresolved. The V end was cut by 6 bases, the J end by 3 bases, with 18 bases between. This CDR3 comprises 15 residues. Germline assignment: CDR1 LNHDA and CDR2 SQIVND (reference sequence). The CDR3 sequence is CASSPRSVSSYEQYF. The CDR3, as DNA: TGTGCCAGTAGCCCCCGGAGTGTTTCCAGCTACGAGCAGTACTTC.

There are a few counts of this clonotype. The chain carries TRBV6-6 and TRBJ2-3, with TRBD2 identical over 8 bases. V shed 7 bases and J 5 bases; nucleotides not matched to a gene: 5. Per the germline V gene, CDR1 is MNHNY and CDR2 is SVGAGI (reference sequence). CDR3 length equals 13 residues. The CDR3 is CASTGGGGDTQYF. CDR3 bases: TGTGCCAGCACGGGAGGGGGGGGAGATACGCAGTATTTT.

In its sample, this clonotype was seen many times. The chain employs TRBV11-2 and TRBJ1-5; 9 bases fit TRBD1. CDR3 length: 13 amino acids. Trimming at V came to 4 bases and at J to 5 bases, leaving 0 bases not matched to a gene. CDR1 SGHAT and CDR2 FQNNGV come from the germline V gene. In DNA form, the CDR3 reads TGTGCCAGCAGCTGGACAGGGGATCAGCCCCAGCATTTT. It specifies CASSWTGDQPQHF.